A single sample gave rise to the 13 T cell receptor beta chains below, sequenced in a study of T-cell reconstitution after alpha-beta-depleted transplantation in children. Unique molecular identifiers tagged the TCRbeta library. TCRdb reprocessed the PCR reads via MiXCR and lists one record per CDR3 protein. The table includes roughly 350,000 distinct CDR3 sequences, over 9% detected once. The sequences come from PBMCs from the stem cell graft donor, collected from the stem cell graft. These receptors all stem from a human donor who donated a stem cell graft to a child with acute lymphoblastic leukemia.

This clonotype was found a few times. The chain's CDR3 is CASSSRQGINTEAFF. The CDR3 DNA follows: TGCGCCAGCAGCTCGCGACAGGGGATAAACACTGAAGCTTTCTTT. This chain links TRBV5-1 with TRBJ1-1; TRBD1 agrees at 8 bases. Germline trimming cut 3 bases from V and 2 bases from J; bases unmatched to any gene: 6. Germline V lookup: CDR1 SGHRS, CDR2 YFSETQ. This CDR3 contains 15 residues.

This clonotype has just a few counts. This rearrangement joins TRBV29-1 to TRBJ2-3; 11 nucleotides align to TRBD1. The CDR3 loop spans 14 amino acids. V shed 8 bases and J 3 bases; nucleotides not matched to a gene: 7. Germline lookup yields CDR1 SQVTM and CDR2 ANQGSEA. CDR3 sequence reads: CSHSGTGGTDTQYF. In nucleotides, the CDR3 is TGCAGCCATTCCGGGACAGGGGGTACAGATACGCAGTATTTT.

The chain uses TRBV7-9 and TRBJ2-7, with D unresolved. This CDR3 region has 15 residues. The germline CDR1 and CDR2 sequences are SEHNR and FQNEAQ (reference sequence). V lost 10 bases to trimming and J lost 0 bases, with 19 bases between them. CDR3 region: CAISPWIAGSYEQYF. CDR3 nucleotide sequence: TGTGCCATCAGTCCGTGGATAGCAGGCTCCTACGAGCAGTACTTC. Full variable domain (missing parts from reference TRBV7-9 and TRBJ2-7): DTGVSQNPRHKITKRGQNVTFRCDPISEHNRLYWYRQTLGQGPEFLTYFQNEAQLEKSRLLSDRFSAERPKGSFSTLEIQRTEQGDSAMYLCAISPWIAGSYEQYFGPGTRLTVT.

This clonotype was detected ten times or more. The chain uses TRBV10-2 and TRBJ2-2; TRBD1 agrees at 7 bases. CDR3 size: 15 residues. Germline V gene lookup returns CDR1 WSHSY and CDR2 SAAADI. Losses at the gene ends were 2 bases for V and 6 bases for J; bases not matched to a gene: 6. The CDR3 spells CASSEGTDIPGELFF. The DNA of the CDR3 is TGCGCCAGCAGTGAGGGGACAGACATTCCCGGGGAGCTGTTTTTT.

This CDR3 is CASSPKGSSYNEQFF. The CDR3 DNA is TGTGCCAGCAGCCCCAAGGGGAGCTCCTACAATGAGCAGTTCTTC. J is TRBJ2-1 and V is TRBV7-3; the D call may be TRBD1 or TRBD2 (5 bases each). V lost 5 bases, J lost 0 bases, and 11 bases lay in between. The CDR3 has 15 amino acids. Germline-derived CDR1 and CDR2 are SGHTA and FQGTGA.

This clonotype was observed a handful of times. V is TRBV10-3 and J is TRBJ2-5; 7 bases map to TRBD1. The CDR3 is 13 residues long. Germline V gene sequence: CDR1 ENHRY, CDR2 SYGVKD. V shed 3 bases, J shed 7 bases, and the junction held 5 bases outside the gene matches. The CDR3, as DNA: TGTGCCATCAGTGAAGAACAGGGGTCGACCCAGTACTTC. This encodes CAISEEQGSTQYF.

This clonotype was recorded many times. V and J are TRBV5-1 and TRBJ1-1; TRBD1 might be the D (5 bases). The germline V gene has CDR1 SGHRS and CDR2 YFSETQ. V was clipped by 0 bases and J by 1 base, with 10 bases between them. CDR3 length: 15 residues. The CDR3 DNA follows: TGCGCCAGCAGCTTGGGGGGCGCAGCGAACACTGAAGCTTTCTTT. Its protein is CASSLGGAANTEAFF.

V gene TRBV6-6 combines with J gene TRBJ1-1; no definite D call. The V gene's germline CDR1 is MNHNY and CDR2 SVGAGI (reference sequence). This CDR3 is 11 amino acids long. The V end lost 6 bases, the J end lost 8 bases, and 10 bases lay between the germline ends. The CDR3 DNA is TGTGCCAGCAGAGAGAGACCCGAAGCTTTCTTT. It codes for CASRERPEAFF.

The CDR3 protein is CASSPYGGISDGYTF. The CDR3 coding sequence is TGTGCCAGCAGCCCTTATGGGGGTATCTCGGATGGCTACACCTTC. The chain couples TRBV27 to TRBJ1-2, with D perhaps matching TRBD1 (5 bases). From germline, CDR1 is MNHEY and CDR2 SMNVEV (reference sequence). The CDR3 length is 15 residues. The V and J ends lost 6 bases and 6 bases respectively, with 20 bases between them.

Only a few counts were recorded for this clonotype. This chain uses TRBV11-3 with TRBJ2-3; TRBD2 might be the D (5 bases). The germline gives CDR1 SGHNT, CDR2 YENEEA. This CDR3 has 15 residues. V was trimmed by 5 bases and J by 2 bases, leaving 14 bases between them. CDR3 sequence reads: CASSPGLPTTDTQYF. The CDR3 DNA sequence: TGTGCCAGCAGCCCCGGACTTCCGACCACAGATACGCAGTATTTT.

This clonotype was found a few times. The chain couples TRBV7-8 to TRBJ2-5, with TRBD2 as a possible D gene (6 bases). Germline assignment: CDR1 SGHVS and CDR2 FQNEAQ. The ends were cut back, 5 bases at V and 3 bases at J, with 19 bases in the middle. The CDR3 sequence is 16 residues long. DNA for the CDR3: TGTGCCAGCAGCGAGAGTTATAGCGGTAGGAAAGAGACCCAGTACTTC. Its protein product is CASSESYSGRKETQYF.

The chain joins TRBV9 to TRBJ2-4; D is perhaps TRBD2 (6 bases). Looked up from germline, CDR1 is SGDLS and CDR2 is YYNGEE. The CDR3 runs 20 residues. The V end was cut by 0 bases, the J end by 0 bases, with 22 bases between. The chain's CDR3 is CASSVVGGVGLGLAKNIQYF. The CDR3 bases are TGTGCCAGCAGCGTAGTTGGGGGAGTGGGACTGGGACTAGCCAAAAACATTCAGTACTTC.

This clonotype has more than one count but fewer than ten. The rearrangement links TRBV11-1 to TRBJ2-2; 13 bases are a match to TRBD2. Per germline, CDR1 SGHAT and CDR2 FQDESV (reference sequence). This CDR3 is 18 amino acids long. Unmatched junction bases numbered 14, after V lost 5 bases and J lost 8 bases. The CDR3: CASSHPTDWTSGRGELFF. CDR3 DNA: TGTGCCAGCAGCCATCCTACAGACTGGACTAGCGGGAGAGGGGAGCTGTTTTTT.